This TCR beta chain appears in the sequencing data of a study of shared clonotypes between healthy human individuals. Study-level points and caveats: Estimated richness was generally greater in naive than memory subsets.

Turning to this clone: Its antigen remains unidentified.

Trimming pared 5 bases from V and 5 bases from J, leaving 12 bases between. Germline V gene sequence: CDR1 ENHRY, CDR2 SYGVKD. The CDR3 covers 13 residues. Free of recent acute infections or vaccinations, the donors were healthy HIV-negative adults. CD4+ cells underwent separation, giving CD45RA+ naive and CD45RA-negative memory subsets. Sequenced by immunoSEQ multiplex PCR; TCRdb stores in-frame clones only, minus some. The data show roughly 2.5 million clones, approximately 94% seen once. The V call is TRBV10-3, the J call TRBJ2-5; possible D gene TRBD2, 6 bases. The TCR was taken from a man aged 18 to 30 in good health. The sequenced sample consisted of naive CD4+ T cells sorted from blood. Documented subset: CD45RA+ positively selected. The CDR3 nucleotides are TGTGCCATCAGTCTAGCGCGAGGGGAGACCCAGTACTTC. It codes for CAISLARGETQYF.